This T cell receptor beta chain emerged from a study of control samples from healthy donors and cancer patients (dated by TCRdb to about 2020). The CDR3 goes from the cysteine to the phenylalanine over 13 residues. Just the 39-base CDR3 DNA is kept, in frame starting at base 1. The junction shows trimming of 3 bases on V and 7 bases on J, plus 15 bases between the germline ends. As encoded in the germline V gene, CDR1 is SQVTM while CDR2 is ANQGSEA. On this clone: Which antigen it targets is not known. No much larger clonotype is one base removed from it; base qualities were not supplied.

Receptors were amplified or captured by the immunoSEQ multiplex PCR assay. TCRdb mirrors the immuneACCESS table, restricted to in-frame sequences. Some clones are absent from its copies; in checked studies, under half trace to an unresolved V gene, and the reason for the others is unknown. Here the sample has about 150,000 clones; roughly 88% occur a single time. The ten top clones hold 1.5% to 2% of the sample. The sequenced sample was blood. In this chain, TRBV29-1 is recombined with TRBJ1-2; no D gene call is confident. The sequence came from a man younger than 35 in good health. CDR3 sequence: CSVEKTGGGGYTF. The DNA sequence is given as TGCAGCGTTGAGAAGACGGGCGGAGGTGGCTACACCTTC. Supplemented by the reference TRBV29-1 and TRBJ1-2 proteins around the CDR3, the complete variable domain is SAVISQKPSRDICQRGTSLTIQCQVDSQVTMMFWYRQQPGQSLTLIATANQGSEATYESGFVIDKFPISRPNLTFSTLTVSNMSPEDSSIYLCSVEKTGGGGYTFGSGTRLTVV.